The 7 T cell receptor beta chains listed next were all sequenced from one sample in a study of cytomegalovirus exposure and HLA in healthy donors. 13 Jbeta primers and 60 Vbeta primers were used for the PCR. This table comes from immunoSEQ multiplex PCR, and its TCRdb copy is limited to in-frame clones, with some not included. The sample lists under 200,000 clones; roughly 88% were seen once. What was sequenced was PBMCs. The receptors were sampled from a man in his fifties or sixties in good health and CMV-seropositive.

This clone was detected only once. CDR3 DNA: TGTGCCAGCAGCGTATTCGACACGGGAGGAAACACCATATATTTT. Translated, it gives CASSVFDTGGNTIYF. The gene calls are TRBV9 and TRBJ1-3, with D uncertain. Germline values: CDR1 SGDLS, CDR2 YYNGEE. The CDR3 loop spans 15 amino acids. V shed 1 base and J shed 4 bases, with 12 bases lying between them.

The chain employs TRBV30 and TRBJ1-5; 7 bases match TRBD1. Germline V CDR1 and CDR2: GTSNPN, SVGIG (reference sequence). This CDR3 contains 15 residues. Losses at the gene ends were 0 bases for V and 7 bases for J; bases not matched to a gene: 9. CDR3 nucleotide sequence: TGTGCCTGGAGTGTACGTGACAGGGCTTGGCAGCCCCAGCATTTT. Translation gives CAWSVRDRAWQPQHF.

The rearrangement joins TRBV11-3 to TRBJ2-3, with unresolved D. The CDR3 contains 14 residues. V lost 1 base to trimming and J lost 6 bases, with 11 bases between them. Germline CDR1 reads SGHNT; CDR2 reads YENEEA. CDR3 sequence reads: CASSLGRVWDTQYF. The CDR3 DNA reads TGTGCCAGCAGCTTAGGACGGGTCTGGGATACGCAGTATTTT.

The J gene is TRBJ1-2, the V gene TRBV7-9; D not resolved. Germline lookup yields CDR1 SEHNR and CDR2 FQNEAQ (reference sequence). The V and J ends lost 4 bases and 2 bases respectively, with 2 bases between them. CDR3 size: 11 residues. The chain's CDR3 is CASSSNYGYTF. Written as DNA, the CDR3 is TGTGCCAGCAGCTCAAACTATGGCTACACCTTC.

The genes are TRBV29-1 and TRBJ2-3; possibly TRBD2 for D (5 bases). The CDR3 has 14 residues. CDR1 and CDR2 from the germline V gene are SQVTM and ANQGSEA. Trimming left V 4 bases short and J 0 bases short, with 11 bases between. CDR3 DNA sequence: TGCAGCGTTGTACCGGGGATAAGCACAGATACGCAGTATTTT. Translating gives CSVVPGISTDTQYF.

This chain connects TRBV7-9 to TRBJ1-2; D not certain. This CDR3 has 15 amino acids. The germline V gene encodes CDR1 SEHNR and CDR2 FQNEAQ (reference sequence). The V end was cut by 5 bases, the J end by 3 bases, with 16 bases between. CDR3 residues: CASSPTRGVDYGYTF. The DNA of the CDR3 is TGTGCCAGCAGCCCCACCCGCGGGGTTGACTATGGCTACACCTTC.

J is TRBJ1-2 and V is TRBV19, with 7 bases that match TRBD1. Germline V gene data show CDR1 as LNHDA and CDR2 as SQIVND (reference sequence). The length of the CDR3 is 16 residues. V gave up 4 bases and J gave up 4 bases; unmatched junction bases: 12. The CDR3 nucleotides read TGTGCCAGTAGTACAGTACTAAAGACAGGGATCTATGGCTACACCTTC. Translating gives CASSTVLKTGIYGYTF.